This TCR beta chain stems from a study of cytomegalovirus exposure and HLA in healthy donors. The PCR employed 60 Vbeta primers together with 13 Jbeta primers. Authors' processing steps: Some 80 million unique TCR beta chains, roughly 11 million shared, were counted in a later analysis. The data were produced by immunoSEQ multiplex PCR, yet TCRdb's version contains in-frame clones alone and is incomplete. Clone size and V and J calls were adopted from that table, with D and trimming inferred from the DNA. Among 120,000 or so clones listed, about 80% were seen once. About this clone itself: The antigen is undetermined.

The study, taken as a whole, reports: For most TCR beta V segments, an earlier analysis put the productive rate at about 87% or about 30% of the time.

The receptor's source is a woman aged 40 to 50 in good health and CMV-seropositive. Sample: PBMCs.

The CDR3 spells CASSSEDLTTGRQETQYF. The CDR3 coding sequence is TGCGCCAGCAGCTCGGAAGACCTTACCACAGGACGACAAGAGACCCAGTACTTC. The V call is TRBV5-1, the J call TRBJ2-5; possible D gene TRBD1, 5 bases. CDR1 and CDR2 (germline): SGHRS, YFSETQ. With 3 bases removed from V and 2 bases from J, the gap between germline ends came to 23 bases. The CDR3 is made up of 18 amino acids.